A selection of T cell receptor beta chains follows, all from one sample in a study of T cell changes during pregnancy in multiple sclerosis. Profiling relied on immunoSEQ multiplex PCR, and the TCRdb table lists in-frame clones only, not all of them. The sample has around 16,000 clones, roughly 83% seen once. The input for sequencing was CD8+ T cells from peripheral blood mononuclear cells, taken after pregnancy. The origin of the receptors is a female donor in good health, enrolled as a control in a pregnancy study. The conserved cysteine and the conserved F or W are not part of the CDR3 here.

J gene | CDR3 length | V gene | CDR3 protein
TRBJ1-4 | 17 | TRBV15 | ATSKERRQGAIDNEKLF
TRBJ2-7 | 12 | TRBV29-1 | SVELRDRGYEQY
TRBJ2-2 | 13 | TRBV30 | AWKEVYGDTGELF
TRBJ2-3 | 17 | TRBV10-3 | AISESPSGGVGGADTQY
TRBJ1-5 | 15 | TRBV19 | ASSRVPRDRGNQPQH
TRBJ2-5 | 14 | TRBV28 | ASSSPQSSGRETQY
TRBJ2-3 | 13 | TRBV4-1 | ASSPGLADWDTQY
TRBJ2-2 | 13 | TRBV7-2 | ASSRRDGGVRELF
TRBJ2-3 | 13 | TRBV6-4 | ASSPRGEGPDTQY
TRBJ2-1 | 12 | TRBV6-4 | ASSDSAGVNEQF
TRBJ2-7 | 11 | TRBV7-9 | ASSRDRRGEQY
TRBJ1-1 | 18 | TRBV9 | ASSSPRDITSLNMNTEAF
TRBJ2-2 | 13 | TRBV5-5 | ASSYGDTITGELF
TRBJ2-5 | 13 | TRBV4-1 | ASSQVDRAGQTQY
TRBJ2-3 | 12 | TRBV28 | ASQLDSYTDTQY
TRBJ1-2 | 12 | TRBV30 | AWTLTGIVYGYT
TRBJ2-3 | 14 | TRBV4-3 | ASSQDRAGNTDTQY
TRBJ2-7 | 12 | TRBV19 | ASGAGGPSYEQY
TRBJ2-6 | 12 | TRBV7-9 | ASSPGAGANVLT
TRBJ2-3 | 14 | TRBV6-4 | ASSAESGQGPDTQY
TRBJ1-5 | 14 | TRBV7-9 | ASSLGRTGDNQPQH
TRBJ2-7 | 14 | TRBV4-1 | ASSQYSSGGKYEQY
TRBJ2-7 | 14 | TRBV4-2 | ASSQEASGVPYEQY
TRBJ2-1 | 13 | TRBV9 | ASSRLALDYNEQF
TRBJ2-7 | 17 | TRBV7-2 | ASSLWFPGLAGGGNEQY
TRBJ2-2 | 15 | TRBV7-2 | ASSLVGAGFEDGELF
TRBJ2-6 | 14 | TRBV6-4 | ASSERGGSGANVLT
TRBJ2-7 | 12 | TRBV15 | ATSRGTGSYEQY
TRBJ1-1 | 14 | TRBV6-5 | ASSYSSGHPNTEAF
TRBJ1-6 | 15 | TRBV4-2 | ASSQEVRGGPNSPLH
TRBJ1-5 | 11 | TRBV25-1 | ASRSGSSQPQH
TRBJ1-1 | 12 | TRBV9 | ASRRGLLDTEAF
TRBJ2-7 | 15 | TRBV4-2 | ASSQETSGRTRYEQY
TRBJ1-6 | 16 | TRBV2 | ASSEQKRRSSYNSPLH
TRBJ1-1 | 12 | TRBV28 | ASSLVRGQTEAF
TRBJ2-1 | 13 | TRBV2 | ASSETSGSLGEQF
TRBJ1-4 | 14 | TRBV9 | ASSVSEGAANEKLF
TRBJ2-1 | 14 | TRBV13 | ASSLGQRGAYNEQF
TRBJ1-2 | 13 | TRBV4-1 | ASSQPRTGGFGYT
TRBJ1-4 | 12 | TRBV6-1 | ASSGGQENEKLF
TRBJ2-7 | 12 | TRBV27 | ASSPGQVIYEQY
TRBJ2-5 | 14 | TRBV27 | ASSLSRAGSFWAQY
TRBJ1-6 | 13 | TRBV7-8 | ASSRGTGQGSPLH
TRBJ2-1 | 17 | TRBV7-2 | ASSLIRVAGGTSYNEQF
TRBJ2-2 | 12 | TRBV4-3 | ASSQTENTGELF